The 24 T cell receptor beta chains below all came from one sample that was sequenced in a study of patients and donors after allogeneic stem cell transplantation. A single record per CDR3 protein comes from TCRdb applying MiXCR to the RT-PCR reads. The table records fewer than 15,000 distinct CDR3 sequences, approximately 26% of them present only once. The sequenced sample was blood, either unsorted or a sorted T cell fraction (not recorded which). The receptors were sampled from a human donor who was either an allogeneic HSCT recipient or a stem cell or donor lymphocyte infusion donor (not recorded which). It is not recorded whose cells these are; they may come from a transplant donor.

In its sample, this clonotype was seen a few times. The chain recombines TRBV5-5 with TRBJ1-4; 9 bases match TRBD1. Losses at the gene ends were 4 bases for V and 0 bases for J; bases not matched to a gene: 7. Germline V gives CDR1 SGHKS, CDR2 YYEKEE (reference sequence). The CDR3 runs 17 residues. The CDR3 is CASSPGQGRTTNEKLFF. The CDR3 nucleotides are TGTGCCAGCAGCCCAGGACAGGGGAGGACAACTAATGAAAAACTGTTTTTT. Looking up the rest from reference TRBV5-5 and TRBJ1-4 gives the full variable domain: DAGVTQSPTHLIKTRGQQVTLRCSPISGHKSVSWYQQVLGQGPQFIFQYYEKEERGRGNFPDRFSARQFPNYSSELNVNALLLGDSALYLCASSPGQGRTTNEKLFFGSGTQLSVL.

This clonotype was picked up a small number of times. The chain couples TRBV6-6 to TRBJ1-2, with D tentatively TRBD1 (5 bases). The CDR3 is 11 residues long. Trimming stripped 5 bases from V and 8 bases from J, with 9 bases between. In germline, CDR1 is MNHNY, CDR2 SVGAGI (reference sequence). The CDR3 loop reads CASSPRGGYTF. The CDR3 nucleotides read TGTGCCAGCAGTCCCCGGGGCGGCTACACCTTC.

The gene calls are TRBV20-1 and TRBJ2-1; D perhaps matches TRBD2 (7 bases). The CDR3 length is 16 residues. V gave up 1 base and J gave up 7 bases, with 20 bases separating them. From germline, CDR1 is DFQATT and CDR2 SNEGSKA (reference sequence). The CDR3 nucleotides are TGCAGTGCTAGAGTGGAGGGGGGGATTAGGATGAATGAGCAGTTCTTC. This translates into CSARVEGGIRMNEQFF.

The chain is built from TRBV7-2 and TRBJ1-1; 9 bases map to TRBD1. This CDR3 has 14 amino acids. Germline loops: CDR1 SGHTA, CDR2 FQGNSA. The V gene end was trimmed by 6 bases and the J gene end by 1 base; junction bases not matched to a gene: 3. This CDR3 is CASRLTGGNTEAFF. The CDR3 nucleotides read TGTGCCAGCAGGCTGACAGGGGGGAACACTGAAGCTTTCTTT.

This clonotype has more than one count but fewer than ten. The chain links TRBV28 to TRBJ2-5, with D possibly matching TRBD1 (6 bases). Looked up from germline, CDR1 is MDHEN and CDR2 is SYDVKM. V lost 4 bases to trimming and J lost 5 bases, with 17 bases between them. This CDR3 spans 15 amino acids. CDR3 protein: CASSYPTGFLETQYF. The CDR3 DNA reads TGTGCCAGCAGTTACCCGACAGGATTTCTGGAGACCCAGTACTTC.

In its sample, this clonotype was seen many times. J is TRBJ1-1 and V is TRBV5-1; D gene unclear. This CDR3 spans 11 amino acids. Germline CDR1 is SGHRS and CDR2 is YFSETQ. The germline V and J ends were trimmed by 3 bases and 5 bases, with 5 bases remaining between them. For the CDR3, the DNA is TGCGCCAGCAGCTCCTTTACTGAAGCTTTCTTT. Translating gives CASSSFTEAFF.

This clonotype was recorded many times. CDR3 nucleotide sequence: TGTGCCAGCAGCTCGGCCCCTGAAGCTTTCTTT. Translation gives CASSSAPEAFF. The chain joins TRBV7-9 to TRBJ1-1; no clear D gene. V was shortened by 4 bases and J by 6 bases, with 6 bases between the two germline ends. Germline lookup yields CDR1 SEHNR and CDR2 FQNEAQ (reference sequence). This CDR3 spans 11 amino acids.

This sequence joins TRBV12-3 or TRBV12-4 and TRBJ2-5; 7 bases are a match to TRBD2. J was trimmed by 5 bases and V by 2 bases; bases with no gene match: 5. There are 14 residues in the CDR3. CDR3 in amino acids: CASSLWDGRETQYF. The CDR3 nucleotides read TGTGCCAGCAGTTTATGGGACGGGAGGGAGACCCAGTACTTC.

The V and J genes are TRBV29-1 and TRBJ1-2, with 7 bases lining up with TRBD1. The CDR3 covers 13 residues. The ends lost 6 bases at V and 8 bases at J; junction bases unmatched: 12. CDR1 is SQVTM and CDR2 is ANQGSEA in the germline V gene. The CDR3 sequence: CSVPGTGVGGYTF. CDR3 coding DNA: TGCAGCGTACCCGGAACAGGGGTAGGGGGCTACACCTTC. The full variable domain, with the rest looked up from reference TRBV29-1 and TRBJ1-2, is SAVISQKPSRDICQRGTSLTIQCQVDSQVTMMFWYRQQPGQSLTLIATANQGSEATYESGFVIDKFPISRPNLTFSTLTVSNMSPEDSSIYLCSVPGTGVGGYTFGSGTRLTVV.

This rearrangement joins TRBV20-1 to TRBJ2-1; D possibly corresponds to TRBD2 (6 bases). This CDR3 has 13 residues. Germline assignment: CDR1 DFQATT and CDR2 SNEGSKA (reference sequence). V lost 3 bases and J 3 bases, leaving 9 bases between the germline ends. CDR3 nucleotides: TGCAGTGCTAGGGCGGGGAACTACAATGAGCAGTTCTTC. Protein product: CSARAGNYNEQFF.

Many counts were recorded for this clonotype. The CDR3, as DNA: TGTGCCAGCAGCGTAGTTCCGGGAGGGACCTCCTACAATGAGCAGTTCTTC. Its translation: CASSVVPGGTSYNEQFF. The rearrangement uses TRBV9 and TRBJ2-1; 8 bases are shared with TRBD2. Germline trimming cut 0 bases from V and 0 bases from J; bases unmatched to any gene: 5. This CDR3 has 17 amino acids. In germline, CDR1 is SGDLS, CDR2 YYNGEE.

The chain is built from TRBV30 and TRBJ2-5; 9 positions match TRBD1. Germline lookup yields CDR1 GTSNPN and CDR2 SVGIG (reference sequence). This CDR3 comprises 13 residues. V was clipped by 1 base and J by 5 bases; unmatched bases: 2. CDR3 amino acids: CAWSEGTGETQYF. The CDR3 coding sequence is TGTGCCTGGAGTGAGGGGACAGGGGAGACCCAGTACTTC. The full variable domain, its missing parts supplied by reference TRBV30 and TRBJ2-5, is SQTIHQWPATLVQPVGSPLSLECTVEGTSNPNLYWYRQAAGRGLQLLFYSVGIGQISSEVPQNLSASRPQDRQFILSSKKLLLSDSGFYLCAWSEGTGETQYFGPGTRLLVL.

V gene TRBV7-9 combines with J gene TRBJ1-1, with D possibly being TRBD1 (5 bases). The germline CDR1 and CDR2 sequences are SEHNR and FQNEAQ (reference sequence). The CDR3 runs 12 residues. Trimming took 5 bases from V and 10 from J, leaving 14 bases between them. The DNA for the CDR3 is TGTGCCAGCAGCCTCAGGGTTGGTGGAGCTTTCTTT. Translation: CASSLRVGGAFF.

The rearrangement uses TRBV28 and TRBJ2-7, with D unclear. The CDR3 contains 15 residues. Germline V gives CDR1 MDHEN, CDR2 SYDVKM. The V and J ends lost 1 base and 3 bases respectively, with 13 bases between them. The CDR3 reads CASSLLNPGIYEQYF. In DNA, the CDR3 is TGTGCCAGCAGTTTATTAAATCCAGGAATCTACGAGCAGTACTTC.

This clonotype was counted many times. This chain joins TRBV5-6 and TRBJ1-1; the D gene is possibly TRBD1 (5 bases). CDR3 length: 13 amino acids. V lost 2 bases and J 7 bases, leaving 12 bases between the germline ends. The germline CDR1 and CDR2 sequences are SGHDT and YYEEEE. DNA for the CDR3: TGTGCCAGCAGCTTTGGAGGGGCCTTTGAAGCTTTCTTT. Protein product: CASSFGGAFEAFF.

This clonotype was detected ten times or more. The V and J genes are TRBV4-2 and TRBJ1-1, with D hard to call. Trimming removed 0 bases from V and 0 bases from J, with 8 bases in between. Germline assignment: CDR1 LGHNA and CDR2 YNFKEQ. The CDR3 totals 15 residues. CDR3 in DNA: TGTGCCAGCAGCCAAGATGAGAACATGAACACTGAAGCTTTCTTT. Translated: CASSQDENMNTEAFF.

The CDR3 DNA reads as TGTGCCAGCTCTCGGGACAGGCCGGACACTGAAGCTTTCTTT. Residues: CASSRDRPDTEAFF. V and J are TRBV18 and TRBJ1-1; 8 bases line up with TRBD1. The CDR3 runs 14 residues. Germline lookup yields CDR1 KGHSH and CDR2 LQKENI. Germline trimming cut 6 bases from V and 3 bases from J; bases unmatched to any gene: 6.

The chain joins TRBV4-3 to TRBJ1-1, with D unclear. CDR1 is LGHNA and CDR2 is YSLEER in the germline V gene. This CDR3 is 14 amino acids long. Trimming cost V 0 bases and J 1 base, with 6 bases left between them. CDR3 sequence: CASSQEDGNTEAFF. The DNA for the CDR3 is TGCGCCAGCAGCCAAGAGGACGGGAACACTGAAGCTTTCTTT.

This chain links TRBV4-3 with TRBJ1-2; maybe TRBD1 (5 bases). Germline CDR1 is LGHNA and CDR2 is YSLEER. Trimming cost V 1 base and J 13 bases, with 28 bases left between them. The CDR3 is 17 residues long. The CDR3 region is CASSQVLYLRDQWSFTF. CDR3 DNA: TGCGCCAGCAGCCAAGTACTATACCTCAGGGACCAATGGTCGTTCACCTTC.

This clonotype showed up just a few times. This chain links TRBV6-5 with TRBJ1-2, with TRBD1 matching 8 bases. The CDR3 runs to 15 residues. CDR1 and CDR2 from the germline V gene are MNHEY and SVGAGI. After removal of 6 bases from V and 2 bases from J, the junction contained 8 bases not matched to a gene. The CDR3: CASRWTGLVNYGYTF. Here the CDR3 DNA reads TGTGCCAGCAGGTGGACAGGGCTAGTCAACTATGGCTACACCTTC.

This clonotype was recorded a few times. The chain recombines TRBV7-2 with TRBJ1-6; unclear D gene. The ends were cut back, 1 base at V and 4 bases at J, with 17 bases in the middle. CDR3 length: 18 residues. In germline, CDR1 is SGHTA, CDR2 FQGNSA. Here the CDR3 DNA reads TGTGCCAGCAGCTTAGTACCGGCAGACTACTGGTATAATTCACCCCTCCACTTT. This encodes CASSLVPADYWYNSPLHF.

This clonotype is medium-sized by share. The chain couples TRBV12-3 or TRBV12-4 to TRBJ1-6; no firm D call. Trimming took 0 bases from V and 5 from J, leaving 2 bases between them. This CDR3 region has 13 residues. The DNA of the CDR3 is TGTGCCAGCAGTTTAGCGGATAATTCACCCCTCCACTTT. Protein sequence: CASSLADNSPLHF.

This clonotype came up a few times. V and J are TRBV7-9 and TRBJ1-2, with 9 positions matching TRBD1. Losses at the gene ends were 5 bases for V and 2 bases for J; bases not matched to a gene: 12. This CDR3 is 17 amino acids long. Germline V gene lookup returns CDR1 SEHNR and CDR2 FQNEAQ (reference sequence). The CDR3, as DNA: TGTGCCAGCAGCCAACATATAGGACAGGGGACAAACTATGGCTACACCTTC. This gives the protein CASSQHIGQGTNYGYTF.

By its share, this clonotype is medium-sized (0.01 to 0.1%). The chain recombines TRBV6-5 with TRBJ1-6; D uncertain. The CDR3 runs 14 residues. Germline loops: CDR1 MNHEY, CDR2 SVGAGI. Trimming pared 6 bases from V and 2 bases from J, leaving 8 bases between. This chain's CDR3 is CASRAPPYNSPLHF. The CDR3 DNA reads as TGTGCCAGCAGAGCACCTCCCTATAATTCACCCCTCCACTTT.